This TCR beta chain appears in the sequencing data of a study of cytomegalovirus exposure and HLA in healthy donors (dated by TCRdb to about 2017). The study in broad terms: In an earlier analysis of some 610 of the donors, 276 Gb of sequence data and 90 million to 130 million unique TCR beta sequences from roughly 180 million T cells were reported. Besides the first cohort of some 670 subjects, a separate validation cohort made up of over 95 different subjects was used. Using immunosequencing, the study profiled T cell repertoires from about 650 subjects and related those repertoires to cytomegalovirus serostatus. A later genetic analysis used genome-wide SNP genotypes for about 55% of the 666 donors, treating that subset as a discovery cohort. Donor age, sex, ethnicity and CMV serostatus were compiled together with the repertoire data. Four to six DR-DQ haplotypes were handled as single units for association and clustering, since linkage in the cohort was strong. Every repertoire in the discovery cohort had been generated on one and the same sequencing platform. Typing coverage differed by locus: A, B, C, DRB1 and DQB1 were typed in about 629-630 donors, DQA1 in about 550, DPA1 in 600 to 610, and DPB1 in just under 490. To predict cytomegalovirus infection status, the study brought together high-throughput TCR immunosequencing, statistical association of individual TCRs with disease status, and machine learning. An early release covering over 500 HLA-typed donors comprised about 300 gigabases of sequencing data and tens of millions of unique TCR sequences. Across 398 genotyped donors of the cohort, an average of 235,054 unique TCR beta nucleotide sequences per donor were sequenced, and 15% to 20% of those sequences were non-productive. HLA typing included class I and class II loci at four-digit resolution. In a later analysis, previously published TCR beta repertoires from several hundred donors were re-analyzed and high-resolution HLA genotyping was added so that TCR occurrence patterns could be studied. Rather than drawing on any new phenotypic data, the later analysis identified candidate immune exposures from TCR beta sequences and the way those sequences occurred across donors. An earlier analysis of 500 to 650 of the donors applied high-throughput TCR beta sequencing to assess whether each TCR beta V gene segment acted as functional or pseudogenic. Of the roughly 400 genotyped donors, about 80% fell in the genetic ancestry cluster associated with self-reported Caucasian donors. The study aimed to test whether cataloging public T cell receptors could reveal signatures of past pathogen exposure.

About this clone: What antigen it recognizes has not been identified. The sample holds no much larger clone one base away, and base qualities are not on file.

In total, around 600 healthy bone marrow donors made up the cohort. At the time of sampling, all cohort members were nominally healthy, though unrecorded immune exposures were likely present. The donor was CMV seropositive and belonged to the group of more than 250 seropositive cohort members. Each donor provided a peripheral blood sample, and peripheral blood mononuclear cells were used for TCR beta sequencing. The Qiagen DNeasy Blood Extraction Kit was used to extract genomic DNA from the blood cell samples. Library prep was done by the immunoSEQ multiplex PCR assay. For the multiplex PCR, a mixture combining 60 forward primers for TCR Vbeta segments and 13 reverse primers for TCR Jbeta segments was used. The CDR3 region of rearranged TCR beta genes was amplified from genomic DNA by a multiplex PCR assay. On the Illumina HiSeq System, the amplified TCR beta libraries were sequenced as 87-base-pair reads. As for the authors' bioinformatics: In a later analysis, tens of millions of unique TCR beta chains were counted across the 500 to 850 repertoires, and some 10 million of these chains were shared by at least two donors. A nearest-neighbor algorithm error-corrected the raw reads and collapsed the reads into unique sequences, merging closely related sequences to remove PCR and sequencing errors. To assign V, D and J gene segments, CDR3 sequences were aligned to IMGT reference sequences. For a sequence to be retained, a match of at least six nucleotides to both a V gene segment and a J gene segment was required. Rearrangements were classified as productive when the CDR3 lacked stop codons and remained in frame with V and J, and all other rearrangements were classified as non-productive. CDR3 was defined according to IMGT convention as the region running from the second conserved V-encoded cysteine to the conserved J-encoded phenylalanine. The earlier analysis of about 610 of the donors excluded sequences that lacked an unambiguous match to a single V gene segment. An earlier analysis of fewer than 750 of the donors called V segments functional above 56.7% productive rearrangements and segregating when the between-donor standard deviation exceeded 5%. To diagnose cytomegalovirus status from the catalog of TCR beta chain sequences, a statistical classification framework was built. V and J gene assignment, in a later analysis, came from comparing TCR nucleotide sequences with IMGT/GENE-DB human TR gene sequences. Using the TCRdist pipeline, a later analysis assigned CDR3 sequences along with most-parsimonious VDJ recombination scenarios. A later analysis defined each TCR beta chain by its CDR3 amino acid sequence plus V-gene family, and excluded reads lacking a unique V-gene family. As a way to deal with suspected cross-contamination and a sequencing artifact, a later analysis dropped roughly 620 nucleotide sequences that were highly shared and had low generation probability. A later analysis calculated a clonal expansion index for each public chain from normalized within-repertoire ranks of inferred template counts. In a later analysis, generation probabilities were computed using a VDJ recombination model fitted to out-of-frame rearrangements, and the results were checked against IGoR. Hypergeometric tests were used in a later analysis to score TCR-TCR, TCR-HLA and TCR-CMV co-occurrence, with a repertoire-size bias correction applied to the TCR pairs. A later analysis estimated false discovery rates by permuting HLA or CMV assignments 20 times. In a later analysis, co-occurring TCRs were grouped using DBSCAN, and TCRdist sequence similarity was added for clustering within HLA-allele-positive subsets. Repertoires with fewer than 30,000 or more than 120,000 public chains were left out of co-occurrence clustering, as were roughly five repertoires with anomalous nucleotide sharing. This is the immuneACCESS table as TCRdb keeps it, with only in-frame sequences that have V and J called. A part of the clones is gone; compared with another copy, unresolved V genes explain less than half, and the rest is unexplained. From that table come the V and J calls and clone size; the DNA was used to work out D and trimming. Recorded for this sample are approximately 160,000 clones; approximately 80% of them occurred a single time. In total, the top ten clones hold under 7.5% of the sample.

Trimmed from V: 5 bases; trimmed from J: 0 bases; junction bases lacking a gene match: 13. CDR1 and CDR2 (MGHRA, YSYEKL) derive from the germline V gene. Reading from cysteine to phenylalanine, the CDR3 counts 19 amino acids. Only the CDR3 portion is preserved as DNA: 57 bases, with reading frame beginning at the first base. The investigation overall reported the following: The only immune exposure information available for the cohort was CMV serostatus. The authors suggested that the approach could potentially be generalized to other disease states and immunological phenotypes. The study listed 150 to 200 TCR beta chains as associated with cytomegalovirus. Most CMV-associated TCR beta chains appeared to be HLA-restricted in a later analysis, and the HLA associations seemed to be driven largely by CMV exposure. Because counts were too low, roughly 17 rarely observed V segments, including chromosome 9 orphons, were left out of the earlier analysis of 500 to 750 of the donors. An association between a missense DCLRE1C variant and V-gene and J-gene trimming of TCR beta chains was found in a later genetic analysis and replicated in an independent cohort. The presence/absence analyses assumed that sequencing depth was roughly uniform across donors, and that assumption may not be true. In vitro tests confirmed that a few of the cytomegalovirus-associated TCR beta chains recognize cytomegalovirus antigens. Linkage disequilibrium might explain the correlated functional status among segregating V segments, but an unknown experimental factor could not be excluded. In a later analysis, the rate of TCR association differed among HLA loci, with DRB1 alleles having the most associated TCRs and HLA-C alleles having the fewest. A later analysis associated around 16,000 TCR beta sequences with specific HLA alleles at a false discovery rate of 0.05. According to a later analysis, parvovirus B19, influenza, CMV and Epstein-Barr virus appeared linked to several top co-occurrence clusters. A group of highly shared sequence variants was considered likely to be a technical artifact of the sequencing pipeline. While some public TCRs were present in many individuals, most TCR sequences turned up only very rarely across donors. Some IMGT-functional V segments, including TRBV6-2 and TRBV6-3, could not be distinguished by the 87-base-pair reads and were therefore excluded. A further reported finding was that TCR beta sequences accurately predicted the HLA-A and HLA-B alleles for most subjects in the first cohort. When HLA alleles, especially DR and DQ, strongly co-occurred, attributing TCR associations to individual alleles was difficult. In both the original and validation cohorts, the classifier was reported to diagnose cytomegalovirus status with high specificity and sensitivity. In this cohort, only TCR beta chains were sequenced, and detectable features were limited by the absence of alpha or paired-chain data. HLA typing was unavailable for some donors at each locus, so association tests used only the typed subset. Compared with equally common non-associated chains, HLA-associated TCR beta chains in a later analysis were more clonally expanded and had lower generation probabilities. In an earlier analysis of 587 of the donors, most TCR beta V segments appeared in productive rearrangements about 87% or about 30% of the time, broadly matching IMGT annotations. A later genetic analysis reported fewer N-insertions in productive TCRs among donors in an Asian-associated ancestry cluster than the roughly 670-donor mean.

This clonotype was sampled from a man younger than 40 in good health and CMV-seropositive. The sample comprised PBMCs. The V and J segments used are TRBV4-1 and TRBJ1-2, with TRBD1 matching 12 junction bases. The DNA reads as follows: TGCGCCAGCAGCTTATCTTTGGGGGACAGGGGGCCCACTAACTATGGCTACACCTTC. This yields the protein CASSLSLGDRGPTNYGYTF.